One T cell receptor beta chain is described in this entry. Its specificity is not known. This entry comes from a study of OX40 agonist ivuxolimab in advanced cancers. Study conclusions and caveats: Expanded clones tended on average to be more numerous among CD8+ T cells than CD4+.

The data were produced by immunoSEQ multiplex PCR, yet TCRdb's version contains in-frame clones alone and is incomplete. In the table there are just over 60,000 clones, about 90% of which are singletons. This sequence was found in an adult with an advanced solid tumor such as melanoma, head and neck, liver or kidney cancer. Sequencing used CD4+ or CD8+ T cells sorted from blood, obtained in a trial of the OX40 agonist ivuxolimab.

This CDR3 is CASSLTGANYNEQFF. The CDR3 DNA reads as TGTGCCAGCAGCTTAACCGGGGCCAACTACAATGAGCAGTTCTTC. The chain employs TRBV7-9 and TRBJ2-1; D is tentatively TRBD1 or TRBD2 (5 bases each). Trimming removed 2 bases at V and 3 bases at J, with 11 bases between. Germline V CDR1 and CDR2: SEHNR, FQNEAQ (reference sequence). This CDR3 contains 15 residues. Drawing the rest from reference TRBV7-9 and TRBJ2-1, the complete variable domain is DTGVSQNPRHKITKRGQNVTFRCDPISEHNRLYWYRQTLGQGPEFLTYFQNEAQLEKSRLLSDRFSAERPKGSFSTLEIQRTEQGDSAMYLCASSLTGANYNEQFFGPGTRLTVL.